Below are 17 T cell receptor beta chains sequenced from a single sample in a study of blood T cell repertoires in COVID-19. Clones were sequenced by immunoSEQ multiplex PCR, and TCRdb holds only the in-frame ones, with some missing. The sample carries about half a million clones, 80% to 90% recorded once. Sequencing input: peripheral blood. The receptor set was obtained from a human donor in a cohort sampled during active COVID-19.

The chain carries TRBV4-2 and TRBJ2-1; maybe TRBD2 (7 bases). The length of the CDR3 is 19 residues. Per the germline V gene, CDR1 is LGHNA and CDR2 is YNFKEQ. The germline V and J ends were trimmed by 0 bases and 1 base, with 19 bases remaining between them. CDR3 nucleotides: TGTGCCAGCAGCCAAGATAGGGGGGAGGGCCGTGTGTCCTACAATGAGCAGTTCTTC. This translates into CASSQDRGEGRVSYNEQFF.

The rearrangement uses TRBV6-5 and TRBJ2-1; 7 bases align to TRBD2. CDR3 length: 14 amino acids. Germline values: CDR1 MNHEY, CDR2 SVGAGI. Trimming cost V 3 bases and J 3 bases; bases outside gene matches: 2. CDR3 bases: TGTGCCAGCAGTTATGGACTAGACTACAATGAGCAGTTCTTC. Amino acid sequence: CASSYGLDYNEQFF.

Comments on this clone: This likely stems from a read error, as it lies one base from a far larger clone. The V gene is TRBV7-8, the J gene TRBJ1-2; 7 bases are a match to TRBD1. This CDR3 has 13 amino acids. With 5 bases clipped from V and 2 bases from J, the junction kept 2 bases outside the gene matches. Germline V gene lookup returns CDR1 SGHVS and CDR2 FQNEAQ. The CDR3 loop is CASSPGQNYGYTF. CDR3 nucleotides: TGTGCCAGCAGCCCGGGACAGAACTATGGCTACACCTTC. Together with reference TRBV7-8 and TRBJ1-2, the CDR3 gives the full variable domain: GAGVSQSPRYKVAKRGQDVALRCDPISGHVSLFWYQQALGQGPEFLTYFQNEAQLDKSGLPSDRFFAERPEGSVSTLKIQRTQQEDSAVYLCASSPGQNYGYTFGSGTRLTVV.

The gene calls are TRBV30 and TRBJ1-2, with TRBD1 matching 10 bases. The CDR3 totals 14 residues. Germline-derived CDR1 and CDR2 are GTSNPN and SVGIG (reference sequence). V lost 3 bases to trimming and J lost 9 bases; unmatched junction nucleotides: 10. The CDR3: CAWSEGQGDWSYTF. CDR3 sequence (DNA): TGTGCCTGGAGCGAAGGACAGGGGGACTGGAGCTACACCTTC.

The genes are TRBV18 and TRBJ2-1, with D possibly being TRBD1 (6 bases). The CDR3 is 13 amino acids. Trimming took off 3 bases at V and 5 bases at J, with 8 bases between the two ends. The germline V gene has CDR1 KGHSH and CDR2 LQKENI. CDR3 residues: CASSPGQDNEQFF. The CDR3 DNA reads as TGTGCCAGCTCACCGGGACAAGACAATGAGCAGTTCTTC.

V usage is TRBV6-6 and J usage is TRBJ2-1; 9 bases are a match to TRBD2. The CDR3 has 15 residues. Per germline, CDR1 MNHNY and CDR2 SVGAGI (reference sequence). V was clipped by 2 bases and J by 7 bases; unmatched bases: 6. The CDR3 sequence is CASSYSAGGGNEQFF. The CDR3 DNA reads TGTGCCAGCAGTTACAGTGCGGGAGGGGGGAATGAGCAGTTCTTC.

The chain has TRBV19 and TRBJ2-5; D not certain. Trimming stripped 3 bases from V and 3 bases from J, with 11 bases between. CDR1 is LNHDA and CDR2 is SQIVND in the germline V gene (reference sequence). The CDR3 runs to 14 residues. In DNA form, the CDR3 reads TGTGCCAGTAGTATTGGGCAGTCTAAAGAGACCCAGTACTTC. It codes for CASSIGQSKETQYF. The full variable domain, rest sourced from reference TRBV19 and TRBJ2-5, is DGGITQSPKYLFRKEGQNVTLSCEQNLNHDAMYWYRQDPGQGLRLIYYSQIVNDFQKGDIAEGYSVSREKKESFPLTVTSAQKNPTAFYLCASSIGQSKETQYFGPGTRLLVL.

The chain uses TRBV5-8 and TRBJ2-3, with D possibly matching TRBD1 (6 bases). Trimming took 0 bases from V and 4 from J, leaving 18 bases between them. This CDR3 is built from 17 residues. Germline V gene lookup returns CDR1 SGHTS and CDR2 YDEGEE. The CDR3 region is CASSLAMGASGSDTQYF. CDR3 nucleotides: TGTGCCAGCAGCTTGGCAATGGGGGCAAGTGGGTCAGATACGCAGTATTTT.

V gene TRBV5-1 combines with J gene TRBJ2-7, with TRBD1 matching over 9 bases. V dropped 4 bases and J dropped 0; count of bases not matched to a gene: 8. This CDR3 is built from 16 residues. The germline V gene encodes CDR1 SGHRS and CDR2 YFSETQ. CDR3 loop: CASSNWDRAYSYEQYF. CDR3 coding DNA: TGCGCCAGCAGCAACTGGGACAGGGCATACTCCTACGAGCAGTACTTC.

The rearrangement links TRBV6-1 to TRBJ2-5; 10 bases map to TRBD2. J lost 7 bases, V lost 2 bases, and 13 bases had no gene match. The CDR3 length is 17 residues. Germline V gives CDR1 MNHNS, CDR2 SASEGT. In nucleotides, the CDR3 is TGTGCCAGCAGTGAACCTTCTCCCAGCGGGAGGGACGCGACCCAGTACTTC. Translating it yields CASSEPSPSGRDATQYF.

This clone has only one observation. The chain employs TRBV10-3 and TRBJ1-4, with D possibly TRBD1 on 6 matching bases. The CDR3 extends over 16 amino acids. Germline V lookup: CDR1 ENHRY, CDR2 SYGVKD. With 3 bases removed from V and 8 bases from J, the gap between germline ends came to 19 bases. CDR3 in amino acids: CAISDDRISAKEKLFF. In nucleotides, the CDR3 is TGTGCCATCAGTGACGACAGGATATCGGCGAAAGAAAAACTGTTTTTT.

The count of this clone is one. Germline and junction disagree at one end, which may indicate a read error. The V and J genes are TRBV9 and TRBJ2-7; no reliable D call. The germline V gene encodes CDR1 SGDLS and CDR2 YYNGEE. The length of the CDR3 is 14 residues. The CDR3 nucleotides are TGTGCCAGCAGCGTAGAACCGAGCTCCTACGGGCAGTACTTC. Translating gives CASSVEPSSYGQYF.

The chain combines TRBV28 with TRBJ1-2; D gene uncertain. There are 14 residues in the CDR3. CDR1 and CDR2 from the germline V gene are MDHEN and SYDVKM. V shed 2 bases and J shed 5 bases, with 12 bases lying between them. The CDR3 sequence: CASSLGGALYGYTF. CDR3 nucleotides: TGTGCCAGCAGTTTAGGCGGAGCCCTTTATGGCTACACCTTC.

The V call is TRBV15, the J call TRBJ1-5; TRBD1 might be the D (5 bases). Germline V CDR1 and CDR2: LNHNV, YYDKDF (reference sequence). V gave up 1 base and J gave up 13 bases, with 14 bases separating them. This CDR3 spans 13 amino acids. The chain's CDR3 is CATSRGARTNQHF. The CDR3 DNA is TGTGCCACCAGCAGAGGCGCTAGGACAAATCAGCATTTT.

The chain combines TRBV3-1 (or the pseudogene TRBV3-2) with TRBJ2-7; 13 nucleotides agree with TRBD2. This CDR3 comprises 15 residues. With V trimmed by 1 base and J by 3 bases, 0 bases remained unmatched. Germline loops: CDR1 LGHDT, CDR2 YNNKEL (reference sequence). The CDR3 loop is CASSQGLAGGYEQYF. Written as DNA, the CDR3 is TGTGCCAGCAGCCAAGGACTAGCGGGAGGCTACGAGCAGTACTTC.

The chain combines TRBV5-4 with TRBJ1-2, with 9 bases identical to TRBD1. The V gene's germline CDR1 is SGHNT and CDR2 YYREEE (reference sequence). CDR3 length: 15 amino acids. Trimming at V came to 0 bases and at J to 3 bases, leaving 3 bases not matched to a gene. CDR3 sequence: CASSLGRTGDYGYTF. The CDR3 coding sequence is TGTGCCAGCAGCTTGGGAAGGACAGGGGACTATGGCTACACCTTC.

This clone occurred once. V is TRBV7-2 and J is TRBJ1-1, with D possibly being TRBD1 (6 bases). Looked up from germline, CDR1 is SGHTA and CDR2 is FQGNSA. This CDR3 has 13 residues. V was clipped by 8 bases and J by 1 base, with 11 bases between them. Here the CDR3 DNA reads TGTGCCAGCGGGGTACAGGGGAACACTGAAGCTTTCTTT. It specifies CASGVQGNTEAFF. Supplemented by reference TRBV7-2 and TRBJ1-1, the full variable domain reads GAGVSQSPSNKVTEKGKDVELRCDPISGHTALYWYRQSLGQGLEFLIYFQGNSAPDKSGLPSDRFSAERTGGSVSTLTIQRTQQEDSAVYLCASGVQGNTEAFFGQGTRLTVV.